Listed below are T cell receptor beta chains from one sample, sequenced in a study of cytomegalovirus exposure and HLA in healthy donors. Clones were sequenced by immunoSEQ multiplex PCR, and TCRdb holds only the in-frame ones, with some missing. Of 150,000 to 160,000 clones listed, 65% to 90% were seen once; the top ten hold more than 6.5%. The specimen sequenced was PBMCs. Receptors were obtained from a woman aged 45-65 years in good health and CMV-seropositive. The CDR3 runs from the conserved cysteine through the conserved F or W. D genes are given only for firm matches. Not every row has a clone size; where given, it reads once, few, many or a size class.

CDR3 DNA	CDR3 protein	J gene	V gene	clone size	D gene
TGTGCCATCATCCAGGGTGCGGTCTATGGCTACACCTTC	CAIIQGAVYGYTF	TRBJ1-2	TRBV10-3	-	-
TGTGCCAGCAGCGTAGGATCAGGGAACAGCTACGAGCAGTACTTC	CASSVGSGNSYEQYF	TRBJ2-7	TRBV9	-	-
TGTGCCAGCAGTTCCTCCGGGACAGGGAAGGAAAAACTGTTTTTT	CASSSSGTGKEKLFF	TRBJ1-4	TRBV11-1	few	TRBD1
TGTGCCAGCAGTCCCGGGACCCGGGACTACGAGCAGTACTTC	CASSPGTRDYEQYF	TRBJ2-7	TRBV27	-	-
TGTGCCAGTGATCAGGGTGCTGGGGCCAACGTCCTGACTTTC	CASDQGAGANVLTF	TRBJ2-6	TRBV19	-	-
TGCGCCAGCAGCTTGTCGGCAGGGGTGACTGAAGCTTTCTTT	CASSLSAGVTEAFF	TRBJ1-1	TRBV5-1	-	-
TGTGCCAGCAGCGTCGAGCGGGGGGGATACAATGAGCAGTTCTTC	CASSVERGGYNEQFF	TRBJ2-1	TRBV9	-	TRBD2
TGCGCCAGCAGCTCTCTAGGGGAATTAACAGATACGCAGTATTTT	CASSSLGELTDTQYF	TRBJ2-3	TRBV5-1	-	-
TGTGCCAGCAGCGTAGGGACAGGGGGGGTAACTAATGAAAAACTGTTTTTT	CASSVGTGGVTNEKLFF	TRBJ1-4	TRBV9	-	TRBD1
TGTGCCAGCAGCGTAGGGACAGAGAGCACAGATACGCAGTATTTT	CASSVGTESTDTQYF	TRBJ2-3	TRBV9	-	-
TGTGCCTGGAGTGTAGCGGGTCCAGGGTACTATGGCTACACCTTC	CAWSVAGPGYYGYTF	TRBJ1-2	TRBV30	-	-
TGCGCCAGCAGCCAAGACCGGGGCTACAATGAGCAGTTCTTC	CASSQDRGYNEQFF	TRBJ2-1	TRBV4-3	-	-
TGTGCCAGCAGCTTAGGACTCACAGATACGCAGTATTTT	CASSLGLTDTQYF	TRBJ2-3	TRBV13	-	-
TGTGCCAGCAGCGTAGACAGGGGATTGTACAATGAGCAGTTCTTC	CASSVDRGLYNEQFF	TRBJ2-1	TRBV9	-	TRBD1
TGTGCCAGCAGCCATGGGAGGGCCACTGAAGCTTTCTTT	CASSHGRATEAFF	TRBJ1-1	TRBV13	once	-
TGTGCCAGCAGCGCGAAAAACTCCTACGAGCAGTACTTC	CASSAKNSYEQYF	TRBJ2-7	TRBV5-6	-	-
TGTGCCAGCAGCCCAGGGGGCTCTGGGGCCAACGTCCTGACTTTC	CASSPGGSGANVLTF	TRBJ2-6	TRBV7-9	-	TRBD1
TGTGCCAGTTCCAGTACGCCTGTTTTCCAGTATTTT	CASSSTPVFQYF	TRBJ2-3	TRBV5-5	few	-
TGCACCAGCAGCCGGGTCGGGACAGGGGTCCCTGGCGAGCAGTACTTC	CTSSRVGTGVPGEQYF	TRBJ2-7	TRBV1	-	-
TGTGCCAGCAGTTACAGGGGGCCGGCCTACGAGCAGTACTTC	CASSYRGPAYEQYF	TRBJ2-7	TRBV2	-	TRBD1
TGTGCCAGCAGGCACAGGGGTATGCAGCAGTACTTC	CASRHRGMQQYF	TRBJ2-7	TRBV6-1	-	TRBD1
TGTGCCAGCAGCCCCCGACAGAGCACAGATACGCAGTATTTT	CASSPRQSTDTQYF	TRBJ2-3	TRBV27	-	-
TGTGCCAGCAGGGACAGGGTGGATGGCTACACCTTC	CASRDRVDGYTF	TRBJ1-2	TRBV6-5	-	TRBD1
TGCGCCAGCAGGCCAGCTACCACCGGGACAGTTTACAATGAGCAGTTCTTC	CASRPATTGTVYNEQFF	TRBJ2-1	TRBV5-1	-	TRBD1
TGCGCCAGCAGGTTAACAGGGCGAGCTGAGAACACTGAAGCTTTCTTT	CASRLTGRAENTEAFF	TRBJ1-1	TRBV5-1	-	-
TGTGCCTGGAGCCGGACGGGGAGCTCTGGGGCCAACGTCCTGACTTTC	CAWSRTGSSGANVLTF	TRBJ2-6	TRBV30	few	-
TGCGCCAGCAGCTTGGTAGGGGAGGGCGTAGCCAAAAACATTCAGTACTTC	CASSLVGEGVAKNIQYF	TRBJ2-4	TRBV5-1	-	TRBD2
TGTGCCAGCGGGAGAGGGACAGGGAATGGCTACACCTTC	CASGRGTGNGYTF	TRBJ1-2	TRBV7-9	-	TRBD1
TGTGCCAGCAGCCCGCCAGGGCTCAATGAGCAGTTCTTC	CASSPPGLNEQFF	TRBJ2-1	TRBV7-3	-	-
TGTGCCAGCAGCTTGCCCGGGGGCTCCTACAATGAGCAGTTCTTC	CASSLPGGSYNEQFF	TRBJ2-1	TRBV7-9	-	-
TGTGCCAGCAGCTTGTACGGAGCAGAAAATCAGCCCCAGCATTTT	CASSLYGAENQPQHF	TRBJ1-5	TRBV5-5	-	-
TGTGCCAGCTCACCAGACAGGGAAAGAGAGCAGTACTTC	CASSPDREREQYF	TRBJ2-7	TRBV18	-	TRBD1
TGTGCCAGCAGCTTTTCGGGGGCCTACAATGAGCAGTTCTTC	CASSFSGAYNEQFF	TRBJ2-1	TRBV7-2	few	-
TGTGCCAGCGGTTTCCCACCACGGGACACTGAAGCTTTCTTT	CASGFPPRDTEAFF	TRBJ1-1	TRBV7-2	once	-
TGCAGCGTTGAAGCCCAGTTGACTGCTGAGGGTGAAGCTTTCTTT	CSVEAQLTAEGEAFF	TRBJ1-1	TRBV29-1	-	-
TGTGCCAGCAGTTTACCCCCAGGGGGGAGCTCCTACGAGCAGTACTTC	CASSLPPGGSSYEQYF	TRBJ2-7	TRBV6-5	-	-
TGTGCCAGCAGCCGCGCAAGGGGTCCGGGCGGAAACACCATATATTTT	CASSRARGPGGNTIYF	TRBJ1-3	TRBV7-2	-	-
TGCGCCAGCAGCTTGGCGGACTACAAAAACATTCAGTACTTC	CASSLADYKNIQYF	TRBJ2-4	TRBV5-1	-	-
TGCGCCAGCAGCATGGGCGGGGGAATCAATGAGCAGTTCTTC	CASSMGGGINEQFF	TRBJ2-1	TRBV5-1	-	TRBD2
TGTGCCAGCAAAACCGGGACAGGGTTTACCGGGGAGCTGTTTTTT	CASKTGTGFTGELFF	TRBJ2-2	TRBV6-5	-	TRBD1
TGTGCCTGGAGTGGGACAGGGTGGGATGGCTACACCTTC	CAWSGTGWDGYTF	TRBJ1-2	TRBV30	-	TRBD1
TGTGCCAGCAGTTACGGGCGGGGGGACACAGATACGCAGTATTTT	CASSYGRGDTDTQYF	TRBJ2-3	TRBV6-5	-	TRBD2
TGTGCCAGCAGTTACTCAAAGACAGGGGTCGGCACTGAAGCTTTCTTT	CASSYSKTGVGTEAFF	TRBJ1-1	TRBV6-5	-	TRBD1
TGCAGCGTTGGGGACTACCGGAACCTTTACAATGAGCAGTTCTTC	CSVGDYRNLYNEQFF	TRBJ2-1	TRBV29-1	-	TRBD2
TGTGCCAGCAGTGCATTACAGGGGAACACTGAAGCTTTCTTT	CASSALQGNTEAFF	TRBJ1-1	TRBV6-1	-	-
TGTGCCAGCAGCCAAGACCGGGGCACTGAAGCTTTCTTT	CASSQDRGTEAFF	TRBJ1-1	TRBV14	-	-
TGTGCCAGCAGCCCCGGGGACTATGGCTACACCTTC	CASSPGDYGYTF	TRBJ1-2	TRBV7-9	-	-
TGCAGCGTTGGGGGCGGGGGGCCATCCGAGCAGTACTTC	CSVGGGGPSEQYF	TRBJ2-7	TRBV29-1	-	TRBD2
TGTGCCAGTAGTATGGGGGGGCTGAAGCCTTACTACGAGCAGTACTTC	CASSMGGLKPYYEQYF	TRBJ2-7	TRBV19	-	-
TGTGCCAGCAGTATGACAGGGGCAGGGGCCAACGTCCTGACTTTC	CASSMTGAGANVLTF	TRBJ2-6	TRBV27	-	TRBD1
TGTGCCAGCTCACCATTCTCAGGGGGCGACACCGGGGAGCTGTTTTTT	CASSPFSGGDTGELFF	TRBJ2-2	TRBV18	-	TRBD1
TGTGCCAGCAGCTCCTGGGGAGGGGGTAATCAGCCCCAGCATTTT	CASSSWGGGNQPQHF	TRBJ1-5	TRBV5-6	-	-
TGTGCCAGCTCACCCGCAGGGGGCTACAATCAGCCCCAGCATTTT	CASSPAGGYNQPQHF	TRBJ1-5	TRBV18	-	TRBD1
TGTGCCAGCAGCCCGTACAGGGGTAGGTTCGACGAGCAGTACTTC	CASSPYRGRFDEQYF	TRBJ2-7	TRBV5-5	-	TRBD1
TGTGCCAGCAGCGTAGGGGACAGAAAGAACACTGAAGCTTTCTTT	CASSVGDRKNTEAFF	TRBJ1-1	TRBV9	once	TRBD1
TGCAGCACCTGGGACACCCCGGGGTTCTCCTACGAGCAGTACTTC	CSTWDTPGFSYEQYF	TRBJ2-7	TRBV29-1	-	-
TGTGCCATCAGTGAGGGCCGGGGGCAGTTCTTC	CAISEGRGQFF	TRBJ2-1	TRBV10-3	few	-
TGTGCCAGCAGTCGAGCGGGGGGGTATAATGAGCAGTTCTTC	CASSRAGGYNEQFF	TRBJ2-1	TRBV6-5	-	TRBD2